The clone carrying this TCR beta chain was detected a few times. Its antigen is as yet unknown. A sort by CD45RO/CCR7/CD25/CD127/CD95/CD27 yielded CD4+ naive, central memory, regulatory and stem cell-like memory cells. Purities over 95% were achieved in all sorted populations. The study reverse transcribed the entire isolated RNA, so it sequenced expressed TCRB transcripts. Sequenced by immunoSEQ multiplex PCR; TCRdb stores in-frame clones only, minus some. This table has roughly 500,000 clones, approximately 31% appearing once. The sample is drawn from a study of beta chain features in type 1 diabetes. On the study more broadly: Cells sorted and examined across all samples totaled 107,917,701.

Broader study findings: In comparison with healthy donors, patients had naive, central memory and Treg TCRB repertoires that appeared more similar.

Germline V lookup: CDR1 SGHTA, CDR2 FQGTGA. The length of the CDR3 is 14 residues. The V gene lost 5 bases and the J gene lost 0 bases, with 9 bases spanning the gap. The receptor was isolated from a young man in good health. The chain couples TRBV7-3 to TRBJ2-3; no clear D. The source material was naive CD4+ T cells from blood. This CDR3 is CASSPEASTDTQYF. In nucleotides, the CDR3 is TGTGCCAGCAGCCCTGAGGCGAGCACAGATACGCAGTATTTT.